One and the same sample provided the 18 T cell receptor beta chains below, sequenced in a study of identical twins. TCRdb analysed the 5' RACE reads with MiXCR anew, one entry per CDR3 protein. The table lists approximately 690,000 distinct CDR3 sequences, 6% to 6.5% of them singletons. Specimen: naive T cells sorted from blood. The receptor source for this set is a man between 18 and 29 years old in good health.

This clonotype was counted between two and nine times. J is TRBJ2-1 and V is TRBV15; 13 bases match TRBD2. The CDR3 is 19 amino acids. The J segment lost 8 bases and the V segment lost 0 bases, leaving 13 bases of the junction unmatched. Germline CDR1 LNHNV, CDR2 YYDKDF (reference sequence). The CDR3 DNA sequence: TGTGCCACCAGCAGAGATCGATCCACTAGCGGGAGGGCCTGGTATGAGCAGTTCTTC. Residues: CATSRDRSTSGRAWYEQFF.

The CDR3 loop reads CAWSVFWRETQYF. The CDR3 coding sequence is TGTGCCTGGAGTGTATTTTGGAGGGAGACCCAGTACTTC. The chain couples TRBV30 to TRBJ2-5; maybe TRBD2 (5 bases). Germline V lookup: CDR1 GTSNPN, CDR2 SVGIG (reference sequence). CDR3 length: 13 residues. V dropped 0 bases and J dropped 5 bases, with 10 bases sitting between them.

This clonotype was seen at least ten times. The chain joins TRBV28 to TRBJ2-5; TRBD1 matches at 8 bases. Germline V CDR1 and CDR2: MDHEN, SYDVKM. With V trimmed by 5 bases and J by 5 bases, 22 bases remained unmatched. CDR3 length equals 19 residues. The CDR3 loop reads CASSRMVAPRTGTDETQYF. CDR3 DNA sequence: TGTGCCAGCAGTCGTATGGTGGCCCCAAGGACAGGGACCGATGAGACCCAGTACTTC.

This clonotype appeared many times. CDR3 nucleotide sequence: TGCAGCGTTGAAGAACGCAAGGAGGACAGGGCCGAGCAGTTCTTC. Residues: CSVEERKEDRAEQFF. The chain carries TRBV29-1 and TRBJ2-1; the match to TRBD1 covers 8 bases. In germline, CDR1 is SQVTM, CDR2 ANQGSEA. The CDR3 consists of 15 residues. The V and J ends lost 0 bases and 10 bases, in that order; junction bases with no gene match: 11.

This clonotype was detected ten times or more. V is TRBV28 and J is TRBJ2-1; 16 bases match TRBD2. The CDR3 has 16 amino acids. From germline, CDR1 is MDHEN and CDR2 SYDVKM. Germline trimming cut 1 base from V and 8 bases from J; bases unmatched to any gene: 2. CDR3 bases: TGTGCCAGCAGTTTATTCGGGACTAGCGGGAGGGATGAGCAGTTCTTC. Protein: CASSLFGTSGRDEQFF.

A few counts support this clonotype. The chain employs TRBV3-1 and TRBJ2-3, with no clear D. Germline CDR1 reads LGHDT; CDR2 reads YNNKEL (reference sequence). The ends were cut back, 5 bases at V and 4 bases at J, with 13 bases in the middle. The CDR3 is 14 amino acids. This CDR3 reads CASSEIKGADTQYF. DNA for the CDR3: TGTGCCAGCAGCGAGATTAAGGGTGCAGATACGCAGTATTTT.

This clonotype was seen many times. The CDR3 is CASSLTGTGRYEQYF. The CDR3 coding sequence is TGTGCCAGCAGCCTAACCGGGACAGGCCGCTACGAGCAGTACTTC. The chain links TRBV7-2 to TRBJ2-7, with 8 bases aligning to TRBD1. Germline CDR1 and CDR2: SGHTA and FQGNSA. This CDR3 is 15 amino acids long. Unmatched junction bases numbered 9, after V lost 5 bases and J lost 3 bases.

This clonotype was picked up many times. The V and J genes are TRBV5-6 and TRBJ2-1, with 12 nucleotides matching TRBD2. From germline, CDR1 is SGHDT and CDR2 YYEEEE. The trim removed 0 bases at V and 7 bases at J, leaving 2 bases unmatched. The CDR3 has 15 amino acids. The CDR3 DNA reads TGTGCCAGCAGCTTGGATGGACTAGCGGGAAATGAGCAGTTCTTC. As protein: CASSLDGLAGNEQFF.

In its sample, this clonotype was seen many times. The gene calls are TRBV29-1 and TRBJ1-2; the D gene is possibly TRBD1 (6 bases). Germline assignment: CDR1 SQVTM and CDR2 ANQGSEA. The V end was cut by 6 bases, the J end by 1 base, with 15 bases between. This CDR3 region has 14 residues. The CDR3 region has the DNA TGCAGCGTCCGTAACAGGGATAGTAACTATGGCTACACCTTC. It yields the protein CSVRNRDSNYGYTF.

This clonotype was seen repeatedly, ten times or more. The rearrangement uses TRBV5-1 and TRBJ1-1, with a tentative D call TRBD1 (5 bases). This CDR3 contains 13 residues. Germline V gives CDR1 SGHRS, CDR2 YFSETQ. V lost 2 bases, J lost 5 bases, and 10 bases lay in between. The CDR3 loop reads CASSFITGTEAFF. The DNA of the CDR3 is TGCGCCAGCAGCTTTATTACAGGAACTGAAGCTTTCTTT.

In its sample, this clonotype was seen a few times. This chain joins TRBV5-1 and TRBJ2-7; 10 bases match TRBD1. V shed 0 bases and J 3 bases; nucleotides not matched to a gene: 3. This CDR3 region has 15 residues. Looked up from germline, CDR1 is SGHRS and CDR2 is YFSETQ. The CDR3 loop is CASSLAGTGVYEQYF. For the CDR3, the DNA is TGCGCCAGCAGCTTGGCCGGGACAGGGGTCTACGAGCAGTACTTC.

The chain is built from TRBV27 and TRBJ2-6; no definite D call. Germline-derived CDR1 and CDR2 are MNHEY and SMNVEV (reference sequence). With 5 bases removed from V and 0 bases from J, the gap between germline ends came to 14 bases. CDR3 size: 17 residues. The CDR3 DNA is TGTGCCAGCAGTCCCCGGGCTGCCCGCTCTGGGGCCAACGTCCTGACTTTC. This codes for CASSPRAARSGANVLTF.

The chain recombines TRBV7-8 with TRBJ1-1, with D uncertain. The CDR3 extends over 14 amino acids. Trimming removed 2 bases at V and 2 bases at J, with 9 bases between. Germline assignment: CDR1 SGHVS and CDR2 FQNEAQ. In DNA, the CDR3 is TGTGCCAGCAGCTTACGAGAGAAAAACACTGAAGCTTTCTTT. Translated: CASSLREKNTEAFF.

In its sample, this clonotype was seen many times. V and J are TRBV20-1 and TRBJ2-3; the D is unclear. The CDR3 runs 12 residues. V lost 1 base and J lost 6, with 8 bases in between. Germline lookup yields CDR1 DFQATT and CDR2 SNEGSKA (reference sequence). The CDR3: CSARVQADTQYF. The DNA of the CDR3 is TGCAGTGCTAGAGTCCAGGCCGATACGCAGTATTTT.

This clonotype was seen ten or more times. CDR3 sequence (DNA): TGTGCCAGCAGCGCCGTGCGGGTAGGGGAAAAACTGTTTTTT. Translated, it gives CASSAVRVGEKLFF. J is TRBJ1-4 and V is TRBV7-2, with D unresolved. The V end was cut by 5 bases, the J end by 8 bases, with 15 bases between. This CDR3 comprises 14 residues. In germline, CDR1 is SGHTA, CDR2 FQGNSA.

Only a few counts were recorded for this clonotype. V and J are TRBV18 and TRBJ2-7; D is uncertain. Germline assignment: CDR1 KGHSH and CDR2 LQKENI. The CDR3 extends over 13 amino acids. Trimming cost V 3 bases and J 4 bases, with 10 bases left between them. The CDR3 nucleotides read TGTGCCAGCTCACCCCGAGAGTGGTACGAGCAGTACTTC. It encodes CASSPREWYEQYF.

The V call is TRBV5-1, the J call TRBJ2-7; 9 positions agree with TRBD1. The CDR3 extends over 15 amino acids. The V and J ends lost 0 bases and 3 bases, in that order; junction bases with no gene match: 4. CDR1 is SGHRS, CDR2 YFSETQ, per germline. The CDR3 is CASSLGDRDHYEQYF. The CDR3 bases are TGCGCCAGCAGCTTGGGGGACAGGGATCACTACGAGCAGTACTTC.

The chain recombines TRBV24-1 with TRBJ1-5; 10 bases are shared with TRBD1. The length of the CDR3 is 14 residues. Trimming at V came to 6 bases and at J to 7 bases, leaving 5 bases not matched to a gene. Germline assignment: CDR1 KGHDR and CDR2 SFDVKD. CDR3 DNA sequence: TGTGCCACCAGTACGGGACAGGGGAGGCAGCCCCAGCATTTT. It translates to CATSTGQGRQPQHF.